One and the same sample provided the 30 T cell receptor beta chains below, sequenced in a study of beta chain features in type 1 diabetes. Reverse transcription of all isolated RNA meant that expressed TCRB transcripts were sequenced. Sequencing used immunoSEQ multiplex PCR; TCRdb keeps in-frame clones, though not all of them. The table lists about 140,000 clones, roughly 9.3% of them singletons, with nearly 0.65% in the top ten. The sequencing sample was made of central memory CD4+ T cells from blood. The receptors here all came from a woman aged 40 to 50 in good health.

This clone was detected only a few times. The rearrangement uses TRBV7-9 and TRBJ1-4; D might be TRBD1 (6 bases). The V gene's germline CDR1 is SEHNR and CDR2 FQNEAQ (reference sequence). The CDR3 is made up of 16 amino acids. V lost 1 base and J lost 2, with 11 bases in between. CDR3 protein: CASSLGGGQTNEKLFF. CDR3 bases: TGTGCCAGCAGCTTAGGCGGCGGACAGACTAATGAAAAACTGTTTTTT.

The sample holds a few counts of this clone. A read error may produce the germline difference seen at one junction end. V is TRBV2 and J is TRBJ2-7, with 9 nucleotides matching TRBD1. Germline loops: CDR1 SNHLY, CDR2 FYNNEI. CDR3 size: 12 residues. In DNA form, the CDR3 reads TGTGCCAGCAGTGCGGGACAGGGTTCGAAGAAGTTC. Translating it yields CASSAGQGSKKF.

This clone occurred a few times. The rearrangement joins TRBV2 to TRBJ2-2; 10 positions match TRBD1. Germline CDR1 reads SNHLY; CDR2 reads FYNNEI. The J segment lost 3 bases and the V segment lost 7 bases, leaving 5 bases of the junction unmatched. The CDR3 has 15 residues. The CDR3 nucleotides read TGTGCCAGCACCTCCGGGACAGGGGACACCGGGGAGCTGTTTTTT. Translated: CASTSGTGDTGELFF. Complete variable domain (other parts from reference TRBV2 and TRBJ2-2): EPEVTQTPSHQVTQMGQEVILRCVPISNHLYFYWYRQILGQKVEFLVSFYNNEISEKSEIFDDQFSVERPDGSNFTLKIRSTKLEDSAMYFCASTSGTGDTGELFFGEGSRLTVL.

This chain joins TRBV7-2 and TRBJ1-2, with TRBD1 matching over 8 bases. CDR3 length: 15 amino acids. V dropped 3 bases and J dropped 3; count of bases not matched to a gene: 6. Per the germline V gene, CDR1 is SGHTA and CDR2 is FQGNSA. The CDR3 reads CASSLDRVADYGYTF. CDR3 DNA: TGTGCCAGCAGCTTGGACAGGGTTGCTGACTATGGCTACACCTTC.

This clone has more than one count but fewer than ten. The chain has TRBV10-3 and TRBJ2-3, with 9 bases fitting TRBD2. CDR1 and CDR2 from the germline V gene are ENHRY and SYGVKD. The V gene end was trimmed by 3 bases and the J gene end by 3 bases; junction bases not matched to a gene: 4. The CDR3 runs 15 residues. The CDR3 DNA is TGTGCCATCAGTGATAGCGGGGGCGAGACAGATACGCAGTATTTT. This encodes CAISDSGGETDTQYF.

This clone was observed a few times. The chain has TRBV9 and TRBJ1-1; D not resolved. Trimming took 0 bases from V and 3 from J, leaving 12 bases between them. Germline CDR1 is SGDLS and CDR2 is YYNGEE. The CDR3 consists of 15 residues. CDR3 in DNA: TGTGCCAGCAGCGTAGTGACGGGGAGCGACACTGAAGCTTTCTTT. It codes for CASSVVTGSDTEAFF.

This clone was counted only a few times. The chain is built from TRBV25-1 and TRBJ2-7, with TRBD2 matching 10 bases. The ends lost 3 bases at V and 3 bases at J; junction bases unmatched: 8. Germline CDR1 and CDR2: MGHDK and SYGVNS. This CDR3 is built from 16 residues. As DNA, the CDR3 is TGTGCCAGCAGTGACTCCCAGCGGGGGGGCCTCTACGAGCAGTACTTC. Amino acid sequence: CASSDSQRGGLYEQYF.

This clone showed up just a few times. The chain joins TRBV5-6 to TRBJ1-4; D might be TRBD1 (6 bases). The CDR3 spans 13 residues. CDR1 is SGHDT and CDR2 is YYEEEE in the germline V gene. V dropped 4 bases and J dropped 11 bases, with 15 bases sitting between them. CDR3 sequence reads: CASSPQGLGKLFF. Here the CDR3 DNA reads TGTGCCAGCAGCCCACAGGGATTAGGGAAACTGTTTTTT. The whole variable domain, remainder taken from reference TRBV5-6 and TRBJ1-4, is DAGVTQSPTHLIKTRGQQVTLRCSPKSGHDTVSWYQQALGQGPQFIFQYYEEEERQRGNFPDRFSGHQFPNYSSELNVNALLLGDSALYLCASSPQGLGKLFFGSGTQLSVL.

J is TRBJ1-4 and V is TRBV4-3, with D possibly TRBD1 on 6 matching bases. The CDR3 extends over 22 amino acids. V shed 2 bases and J shed 5 bases, with 33 bases lying between them. CDR1 is LGHNA and CDR2 is YSLEER in the germline V gene. The CDR3 DNA reads TGCGCCAGCAGCCAAAACCCGATAGGGGACAAGTTCCCTTTTCCTCCGAATGAAAAACTGTTTTTT. Translation: CASSQNPIGDKFPFPPNEKLFF.

This rearrangement joins TRBV14 to TRBJ1-2; 8 bases are shared with TRBD1. Germline V lookup: CDR1 SGHDN, CDR2 FVKESK. V was pared by 2 bases and J by 4 bases, with 12 bases of the junction left unmatched. This CDR3 comprises 17 residues. In DNA form, the CDR3 reads TGTGCCAGCAGCCAATTACTACCGGGACAGGCGATCTATGGCTACACCTTC. Its translation: CASSQLLPGQAIYGYTF.

This clone was observed a handful of times. The rearrangement links TRBV6-5 to TRBJ1-5, with 7 nucleotides matching TRBD1. The CDR3 consists of 15 residues. Looked up from germline, CDR1 is MNHEY and CDR2 is SVGAGI. With V trimmed by 6 bases and J by 2 bases, 7 bases remained unmatched. This chain's CDR3 is CASSEQGLGNQPQHF. The CDR3 nucleotides read TGTGCCAGCAGCGAACAGGGGCTGGGCAATCAGCCCCAGCATTTT.

The chain uses TRBV5-6 and TRBJ1-4, with D hard to call. V was cut by 4 bases and J by 5 bases, with 6 bases left in between. In germline, CDR1 is SGHDT, CDR2 YYEEEE. This CDR3 region has 12 residues. As DNA, the CDR3 is TGTGCCAGCAGCCTTCCGAATGAAAAACTGTTTTTT. Translating gives CASSLPNEKLFF. The full variable domain, completed using reference TRBV5-6 and TRBJ1-4, is DAGVTQSPTHLIKTRGQQVTLRCSPKSGHDTVSWYQQALGQGPQFIFQYYEEEERQRGNFPDRFSGHQFPNYSSELNVNALLLGDSALYLCASSLPNEKLFFGSGTQLSVL.

The rearrangement uses TRBV5-5 and TRBJ2-7; 9 bases fit TRBD1. From germline, CDR1 is SGHKS and CDR2 YYEKEE (reference sequence). The CDR3 length is 14 residues. Losses at the gene ends were 3 bases for V and 2 bases for J; bases not matched to a gene: 3. CDR3 DNA: TGTGCCAGCAGCTACAGGGGGCCCCCCTACGAGCAGTACTTC. It encodes CASSYRGPPYEQYF. The full variable domain, its missing parts supplied by reference TRBV5-5 and TRBJ2-7, is DAGVTQSPTHLIKTRGQQVTLRCSPISGHKSVSWYQQVLGQGPQFIFQYYEKEERGRGNFPDRFSARQFPNYSSELNVNALLLGDSALYLCASSYRGPPYEQYFGPGTRLTVT.

Comment on this clone: This may stem from a read error, because a much larger clone lies one nucleotide away. This chain joins TRBV5-4 and TRBJ2-3; 7 bases fit TRBD1. This CDR3 has 14 residues. CDR1 SGHNT and CDR2 YYREEE come from the germline V gene (reference sequence). V lost 3 bases and J lost 0; bases outside the gene matches: 1. The CDR3 DNA follows: TGTGCCAGCAGCTCGGGACAGAGCACAGATACGCAGTATTTT. Protein product: CASSSGQSTDTQYF.

The chain couples TRBV5-4 to TRBJ2-6, with TRBD1 identical over 8 bases. J was trimmed by 4 bases and V by 5 bases; bases with no gene match: 5. The CDR3 length is 15 residues. The germline V gene has CDR1 SGHNT and CDR2 YYREEE (reference sequence). CDR3 protein: CASSPGGSGANVLTF. DNA of the CDR3: TGTGCCAGCAGTCCAGGGGGCTCCGGGGCCAACGTCCTGACTTTC.

The chain joins TRBV10-3 to TRBJ2-3, with D possibly TRBD2 on 5 matching bases. This CDR3 is 16 amino acids long. Germline V lookup: CDR1 ENHRY, CDR2 SYGVKD. V was clipped by 4 bases and J by 6 bases, with 20 bases between them. CDR3 sequence reads: CAISGGVANLIDTQYF. The DNA of the CDR3 is TGTGCCATCAGTGGTGGGGTAGCGAACCTCATTGATACGCAGTATTTT.

This clone was detected a few times. This rearrangement joins TRBV29-1 to TRBJ2-7, with 7 positions matching TRBD1. With 1 base clipped from V and 2 bases from J, the junction kept 5 bases outside the gene matches. Germline loops: CDR1 SQVTM, CDR2 ANQGSEA. The CDR3 runs to 14 residues. CDR3 in amino acids: CSVEVWDSPYEQYF. The CDR3 bases are TGCAGCGTTGAAGTTTGGGACAGTCCCTACGAGCAGTACTTC.

The rearrangement uses TRBV5-4 and TRBJ2-7; no definite D call. This CDR3 region has 15 residues. Trimming removed 4 bases at V and 7 bases at J, with 21 bases between. Germline values: CDR1 SGHNT, CDR2 YYREEE (reference sequence). For the CDR3, the DNA is TGTGCCAGCAGCCCGGTGGCCTCGCTACCTAGTGAGCAGTACTTC. Protein sequence: CASSPVASLPSEQYF.

The J gene is TRBJ2-5, the V gene TRBV7-9; the match to TRBD2 covers 9 bases. The V gene's germline CDR1 is SEHNR and CDR2 FQNEAQ (reference sequence). The CDR3 extends over 16 amino acids. Germline trimming cut 5 bases from V and 1 base from J; bases unmatched to any gene: 8. CDR3: CASSRQRGEFQETQYF. For the CDR3, the DNA is TGTGCCAGCAGCCGACAGCGGGGGGAGTTCCAAGAGACCCAGTACTTC.

The table lists this clone with a few counts. The chain recombines TRBV4-2 with TRBJ2-3, with 9 bases fitting TRBD2. Unmatched junction bases numbered 2, after V lost 3 bases and J lost 1 base. CDR1 is LGHNA, CDR2 YNFKEQ, per germline. The CDR3 contains 15 residues. The CDR3 sequence: CASSQGLAGTDTQYF. The CDR3 nucleotides read TGTGCCAGCAGCCAGGGACTAGCAGGCACAGATACGCAGTATTTT.

This clone was seen many times. V is TRBV5-6 and J is TRBJ2-4, with 7 nucleotides matching TRBD2. This CDR3 is built from 16 residues. V lost 3 bases to trimming and J lost 7 bases; unmatched junction nucleotides: 13. Germline assignment: CDR1 SGHDT and CDR2 YYEEEE. This CDR3 is CASSSRWGGWGNIQYF. The CDR3 DNA reads TGTGCCAGCAGCTCCCGGTGGGGGGGATGGGGCAACATTCAGTACTTC.

This chain links TRBV6-5 with TRBJ2-3; 10 nucleotides line up with TRBD2. V lost 5 bases and J lost 11; bases outside the gene matches: 4. CDR1 and CDR2 from the germline V gene are MNHEY and SVGAGI. This CDR3 is 12 amino acids long. The CDR3 DNA reads as TGTGCCAGCAGTCCTCCTAGCGGGGGGCAGTATTTT. Its protein product is CASSPPSGGQYF.

In this sample, this clone turned up a few times. The V gene is TRBV11-2, the J gene TRBJ2-1, with D perhaps matching TRBD1 (5 bases). This CDR3 is built from 15 residues. V lost 5 bases, J lost 5 bases, and 16 bases lay in between. Germline CDR1 SGHAT, CDR2 FQNNGV. CDR3 region: CASSKTERPNNEQFF. CDR3 bases: TGTGCCAGCAGCAAGACAGAACGACCAAACAATGAGCAGTTCTTC.

This clone appeared a few times. The chain carries TRBV5-1 and TRBJ1-5, with D unresolved. CDR1 is SGHRS and CDR2 is YFSETQ in the germline V gene. Trimming took off 4 bases at V and 2 bases at J, with 16 bases between the two ends. The CDR3 is made up of 16 amino acids. This CDR3 is CASSPDGSEGNQPQHF. CDR3 coding DNA: TGCGCCAGCAGCCCCGACGGATCAGAGGGCAATCAGCCCCAGCATTTT.

The sample holds a few counts of this clone. The chain recombines TRBV5-1 with TRBJ2-3; 7 positions match TRBD1. Germline V lookup: CDR1 SGHRS, CDR2 YFSETQ. With V trimmed by 3 bases and J by 0 bases, 4 bases remained unmatched. The CDR3 is made up of 15 amino acids. Here the CDR3 reads CASSSGQLSTDTQYF. The CDR3 DNA reads TGCGCCAGCAGCTCGGGACAGCTCAGCACAGATACGCAGTATTTT.

This clone turned up a few times. V and J are TRBV27 and TRBJ2-5, with 8 bases that match TRBD2. This CDR3 has 16 residues. Per the germline V gene, CDR1 is MNHEY and CDR2 is SMNVEV (reference sequence). Trimming removed 2 bases from V and 1 base from J; junction bases left unmatched: 6. The CDR3 nucleotides are TGTGCCAGCAGTTTACTGGGTAGCGGGGTCCAAGAGACCCAGTACTTC. Translated: CASSLLGSGVQETQYF.

The rearrangement links TRBV20-1 to TRBJ2-4; D is ambiguous. Germline V gene sequence: CDR1 DFQATT, CDR2 SNEGSKA (reference sequence). The CDR3 totals 10 residues. V lost 4 bases and J 8 bases, leaving 6 bases between the germline ends. This chain's CDR3 is CSATLDIQYF. The CDR3 DNA reads as TGCAGTGCTACTCTTGACATTCAGTACTTC.

The chain couples TRBV27 to TRBJ2-7; D not certain. Germline V lookup: CDR1 MNHEY, CDR2 SMNVEV (reference sequence). Trimming took off 6 bases at V and 1 base at J, with 13 bases between the two ends. The CDR3 extends over 14 amino acids. The CDR3 protein is CASSLTRNSYEQYF. The CDR3 bases are TGTGCCAGCAGCTTAACCAGGAATTCCTACGAGCAGTACTTC.

This clone was recorded many times. The chain combines TRBV4-1 with TRBJ1-1, with D possibly TRBD1 on 6 matching bases. The germline V and J ends were trimmed by 0 bases and 8 bases, with 10 bases remaining between them. Looked up from germline, CDR1 is MGHRA and CDR2 is YSYEKL. This CDR3 region has 13 residues. The CDR3 DNA reads TGCGCCAGCAGCCAAGAACTTGACAGGGAAGCTTTCTTT. Translation gives CASSQELDREAFF.

The rearrangement uses TRBV11-2 and TRBJ1-2, with 7 bases that match TRBD1. After removal of 1 base from V and 4 bases from J, the junction contained 3 bases not matched to a gene. The germline CDR1 and CDR2 sequences are SGHAT and FQNNGV. This CDR3 is built from 14 residues. The CDR3 DNA sequence: TGTGCCAGCAGCTTAGTGACAGGGCCCTATGGCTACACCTTC. Translated: CASSLVTGPYGYTF.